The clone carrying this TCR beta chain is termed medium-sized. What it recognizes is unknown. Amplification of TCR beta CDR3 from genomic DNA used two-round multiplex PCR. The first PCR round targeted every TRBV and TRBJ gene with specific primers. TCRdb recomputed calls from the multiplex PCR reads with MiXCR, one row per CDR3 protein. The table lists over 25,000 distinct CDR3 sequences, 35% to 55% of them singletons. V was clipped by 5 bases and J by 0 bases, with 7 bases between them. Germline CDR1 SGHVS, CDR2 FQNEAQ. This CDR3 spans 13 amino acids. The data are from a study of prognosis after radiotherapy for stage I lung cancer. Turning to the study itself: Radiotherapy: SBRT, 3 to 5 fractions, biologically effective dose at least 100 Gy. Receipt of concurrent therapy with stereotactic body radiotherapy occurred in no patient.

Study outcomes and limitations: Patients' TRBV and TRBJ gene usage reportedly differed by presence or absence of metastases.

The sample in question was PBMCs, obtained before or after stereotactic body radiation therapy (not recorded which). This chain links TRBV7-8 with TRBJ1-1; unclear D gene. The TCR sequence derives from a donor at least 50 years old with non-small cell lung cancer. The CDR3 region has the DNA TGTGCCAGCAGCCCGAGCCTGAACACTGAAGCTTTCTTT. Translation: CASSPSLNTEAFF. Using reference TRBV7-8 and TRBJ1-1 for the parts outside the CDR3, the full variable domain is GAGVSQSPRYKVAKRGQDVALRCDPISGHVSLFWYQQALGQGPEFLTYFQNEAQLDKSGLPSDRFFAERPEGSVSTLKIQRTQQEDSAVYLCASSPSLNTEAFFGQGTRLTVV.